The sequence of this T cell receptor beta chain was determined in a study of T cell repertoires in cytomegalovirus infection (dated by TCRdb to the late 2010s). For context, the study as a whole: The peptide stimulations were aimed at well-studied HLA-B-restricted epitopes as well as recently identified HLA-C-restricted CMV epitopes, whose presentation resists viral immunomodulation. The HLA type of each donor mattered for the analysis, because public TCR beta signatures pointed to carriage of CMV infection along with the matching HLA type. Broad study findings and their caveats: The ex vivo response was dominated by HLA-C-restricted CMV-specific TCR beta clonotypes, which also provided the single most frequent clonotype in two of eight donors. In both this cohort and an independent cohort of some 380 donors, the cumulative frequency of public TCR beta family members distinguished carriers of CMV infection plus the relevant HLA type.

The meaning of the sample's treatment or condition label: in vitro stimulation with specific CMV peptide epitopes to enrich CMV-specific T cells. The sample was run on an Illumina HiSeq 1500. Using fastp trimming at Q25 and MiXCR clonotype assembly, TCRdb reanalyzed the public sequencing data and kept in-frame beta chains. Each entry merges the rows of one CDR3 protein and shows their most common DNA and genes. The sample table shows roughly 800,000 distinct CDR3 sequences, and roughly 29% are seen once. Roughly 13% of the sample belongs to the ten largest clones. This clonotype is large (0.1 to 1%) in terms of sample share. The specificity of this receptor is unknown. Base qualities were left out, and no much larger clone turns up one base away. The CDR3 goes from the cysteine to the phenylalanine over 16 residues. Only the CDR3 DNA is retained, 48 bases long and in frame from the first base. Via the germline V gene (reference sequence), CDR1 is SEHNR and CDR2 FQNEAQ. Between the V and J ends, shortened by 5 bases and 2 bases respectively, the junction contains 18 bases.

The receptor chain draws on TRBV7-9 and TRBJ1-1; possibly the D gene is TRBD1, per 5 matching bases. This specimen consisted of cultured CD8+ T cells from PBMCs, obtained from culture after CMV antigen stimulation. The TCR comes from a human donor in good health (CMV status not recorded). Some clones in this sample may be carry-over from other donors' samples. CDR3 reads: CASSPKSSDKNTEAFF. The DNA sequence is given as TGTGCCAGCAGCCCCAAATCTTCGGACAAAAACACTGAAGCTTTCTTT. This CDR3, with the reference TRBV7-9 and TRBJ1-1 proteins standing in past its ends, gives the full variable domain DTGVSQNPRHKITKRGQNVTFRCDPISEHNRLYWYRQTLGQGPEFLTYFQNEAQLEKSRLLSDRFSAERPKGSFSTLEIQRTEQGDSAMYLCASSPKSSDKNTEAFFGQGTRLTVV.